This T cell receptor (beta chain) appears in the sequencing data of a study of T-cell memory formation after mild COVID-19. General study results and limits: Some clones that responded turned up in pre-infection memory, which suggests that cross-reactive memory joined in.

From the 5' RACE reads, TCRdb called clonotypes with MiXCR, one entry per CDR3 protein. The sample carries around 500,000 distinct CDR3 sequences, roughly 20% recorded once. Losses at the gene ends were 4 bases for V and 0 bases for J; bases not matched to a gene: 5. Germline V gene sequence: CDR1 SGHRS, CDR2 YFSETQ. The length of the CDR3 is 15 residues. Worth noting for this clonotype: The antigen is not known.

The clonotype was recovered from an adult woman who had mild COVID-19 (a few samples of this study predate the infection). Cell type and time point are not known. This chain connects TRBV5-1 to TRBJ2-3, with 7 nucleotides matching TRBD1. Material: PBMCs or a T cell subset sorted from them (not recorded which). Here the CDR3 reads CASSIDRASTDTQYF. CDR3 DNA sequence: TGCGCCAGCAGCATCGACAGGGCTAGCACAGATACGCAGTATTTT.